This passage covers 11 T cell receptor beta chains from one sample sequenced in a study of cytotoxic CD8 clonotypes in ibrutinib-treated CLL. The data were produced by immunoSEQ multiplex PCR, yet TCRdb's version contains in-frame clones alone and is incomplete. The sample shows roughly 300,000 clones, around 76% of them seen only once. The sample in question was PBMCs, obtained at disease progression, from a patient treated with ibrutinib. The receptor source for this set is a human donor with chronic lymphocytic leukemia.

This clone was recorded a few times. The chain is built from TRBV11-2 and TRBJ2-3; D uncertain. V was cut by 5 bases and J by 9 bases, with 12 bases left in between. Germline values: CDR1 SGHAT, CDR2 FQNNGV. The CDR3 runs 12 residues. Here the CDR3 reads CASSHLQATQYF. The CDR3 DNA sequence: TGTGCCAGCAGCCACCTCCAGGCCACGCAGTATTTT.

V and J are TRBV2 and TRBJ1-5; D is uncertain. CDR3 length: 14 residues. Trimming pared 2 bases from V and 4 bases from J, leaving 9 bases between. Germline V CDR1 and CDR2: SNHLY, FYNNEI. CDR3 region: CASSELSVNQPQHF. The CDR3 nucleotides read TGTGCCAGCAGTGAACTTTCAGTTAATCAGCCCCAGCATTTT.

The table lists this clone with a count of one. The chain has TRBV15 and TRBJ2-7; 8 nucleotides line up with TRBD1. Germline values: CDR1 LNHNV, CDR2 YYDKDF (reference sequence). The CDR3 runs 15 residues. V was pared by 2 bases and J by 2 bases, with 5 bases of the junction left unmatched. CDR3 sequence reads: CATSRNDRGPYEQYF. The CDR3, as DNA: TGTGCCACCAGCAGAAACGACAGGGGACCCTACGAGCAGTACTTC.

V and J are TRBV2 and TRBJ1-3, with 7 positions matching TRBD1. The CDR3 is made up of 14 amino acids. V dropped 6 bases and J dropped 0; count of bases not matched to a gene: 2. CDR1 SNHLY and CDR2 FYNNEI come from the germline V gene. CDR3: CASRDRSSGNTIYF. The CDR3 nucleotides read TGTGCCAGCAGGGACAGGAGCTCTGGAAACACCATATATTTT.

This chain uses TRBV7-6 with TRBJ2-1, with TRBD2 identical over 13 bases. Germline loops: CDR1 SGHVS, CDR2 FNYEAQ. The CDR3 loop spans 18 amino acids. Trimming at V came to 4 bases and at J to 0 bases, leaving 6 bases not matched to a gene. The CDR3 DNA reads as TGTGCCAGCAGCTCCCGGCGGACTAGCGGGAGCTCCTACAATGAGCAGTTCTTC. It codes for CASSSRRTSGSSYNEQFF. The whole variable domain, filled in from reference TRBV7-6 and TRBJ2-1, reads GAGVSQSPRYKVTKRGQDVALRCDPISGHVSLYWYRQALGQGPEFLTYFNYEAQQDKSGLPNDRFSAERPEGSISTLTIQRTEQRDSAMYRCASSSRRTSGSSYNEQFFGPGTRLTVL.

The genes are TRBV9 and TRBJ1-2, with 7 nucleotides matching TRBD1. Per the germline V gene, CDR1 is SGDLS and CDR2 is YYNGEE. V shed 4 bases, J shed 1 base, and the junction held 10 bases outside the gene matches. This CDR3 is built from 16 residues. DNA for the CDR3: TGTGCCAGCAGCACTCCCCCGACAGGGATTAACTATGGCTACACCTTC. This gives the protein CASSTPPTGINYGYTF.

This clone occurred once. The chain joins TRBV9 to TRBJ2-2; 8 bases agree with TRBD2. The CDR3 is made up of 16 amino acids. Germline CDR1 and CDR2: SGDLS and YYNGEE. With V trimmed by 6 bases and J by 5 bases, 12 bases remained unmatched. The CDR3 DNA follows: TGTGCCAGCAACAGTCGGCGGGAGGTTGGTACCGGGGAGCTGTTTTTT. This gives the protein CASNSRREVGTGELFF.

This chain uses TRBV15 with TRBJ1-2; D is unclear. The CDR3 extends over 14 amino acids. The germline CDR1 and CDR2 sequences are LNHNV and YYDKDF (reference sequence). Trimming took off 1 base at V and 2 bases at J, with 8 bases between the two ends. The chain's CDR3 is CATSRGWQNYGYTF. The CDR3 nucleotides are TGTGCCACCAGCAGAGGGTGGCAGAACTATGGCTACACCTTC.

This chain connects TRBV19 to TRBJ2-3, with D tentatively TRBD1 or TRBD2 (6 bases each). The germline gives CDR1 LNHDA, CDR2 SQIVND (reference sequence). CDR3 size: 16 residues. V dropped 3 bases and J dropped 6 bases, with 19 bases sitting between them. The CDR3 reads CASSMSGARSGDTQYF. CDR3 DNA: TGTGCCAGTAGTATGTCGGGGGCCAGGTCTGGGGATACGCAGTATTTT. Complete variable domain (other parts from reference TRBV19 and TRBJ2-3): DGGITQSPKYLFRKEGQNVTLSCEQNLNHDAMYWYRQDPGQGLRLIYYSQIVNDFQKGDIAEGYSVSREKKESFPLTVTSAQKNPTAFYLCASSMSGARSGDTQYFGPGTRLTVL.

Regarding this clone: Other DNA variants within this sample encode the same CDR3. This chain uses TRBV6-5 with TRBJ1-6; weak D call: TRBD1 (5 bases). Trimming took 2 bases from V and 6 from J, leaving 5 bases between them. Per germline, CDR1 MNHEY and CDR2 SVGAGI. There are 13 residues in the CDR3. The CDR3 coding sequence is TGTGCCAGCAGTTACAGGGGTAATTCACCCCTCCACTTT. It encodes CASSYRGNSPLHF.

V gene TRBV9 combines with J gene TRBJ2-7; the match to TRBD2 covers 13 bases. V lost 4 bases, J lost 1 base, and 8 bases stayed unmatched. Germline V CDR1 and CDR2: SGDLS, YYNGEE. The CDR3 is 17 residues long. The CDR3 DNA reads TGTGCCAGCAGCCGGACTAGCGGGGGTCACCGATCCTACGAGCAGTACTTC. It specifies CASSRTSGGHRSYEQYF. The whole variable domain, filled in from reference TRBV9 and TRBJ2-7, reads DSGVTQTPKHLITATGQRVTLRCSPRSGDLSVYWYQQSLDQGLQFLIQYYNGEERAKGNILERFSAQQFPDLHSELNLSSLELGDSALYFCASSRTSGGHRSYEQYFGPGTRLTVT.